This T cell receptor beta chain was found in a study of blood T cell repertoires in COVID-19. About the research overall: Specimens from acute and convalescent COVID-19 originated in the United States, Italy and Spain. In each case, the material was cDNA or gDNA derived from T cells, B-cell-depleted T cells, or PBMCs.

Sequencing used immunoSEQ multiplex PCR; TCRdb keeps in-frame clones, though not all of them. The sample carries about 110,000 clones, about 75% recorded once. Germline V gene data show CDR1 as LGHDT and CDR2 as YNNKEL (reference sequence). The CDR3 sequence is 13 residues long. Germline trimming cut 4 bases from V and 5 bases from J; bases unmatched to any gene: 4. The sequenced sample consisted of peripheral blood. The TCR was taken from a woman in her sixties or seventies with acute or convalescent COVID-19. The V call is TRBV3-1 (or the pseudogene TRBV3-2), the J call TRBJ1-1; TRBD1 agrees at 7 bases. The CDR3 coding sequence is TGTGCCAGCAGCCGACAGGGTTGGACTGAAGCTTTCTTT. It translates to CASSRQGWTEAFF.